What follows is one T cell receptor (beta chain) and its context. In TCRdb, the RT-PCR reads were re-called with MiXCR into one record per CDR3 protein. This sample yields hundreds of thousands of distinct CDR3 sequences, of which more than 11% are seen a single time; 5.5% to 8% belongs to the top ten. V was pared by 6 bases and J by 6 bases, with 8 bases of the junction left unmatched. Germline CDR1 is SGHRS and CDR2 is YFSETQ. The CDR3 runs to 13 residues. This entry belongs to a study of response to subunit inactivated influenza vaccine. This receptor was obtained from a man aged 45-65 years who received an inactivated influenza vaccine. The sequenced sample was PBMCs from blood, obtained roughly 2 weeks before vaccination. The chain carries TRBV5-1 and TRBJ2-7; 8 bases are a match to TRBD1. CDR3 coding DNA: TGCGCCAGCAATCAGGGGGCACTTGGCGAGCAGTACTTC. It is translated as CASNQGALGEQYF.